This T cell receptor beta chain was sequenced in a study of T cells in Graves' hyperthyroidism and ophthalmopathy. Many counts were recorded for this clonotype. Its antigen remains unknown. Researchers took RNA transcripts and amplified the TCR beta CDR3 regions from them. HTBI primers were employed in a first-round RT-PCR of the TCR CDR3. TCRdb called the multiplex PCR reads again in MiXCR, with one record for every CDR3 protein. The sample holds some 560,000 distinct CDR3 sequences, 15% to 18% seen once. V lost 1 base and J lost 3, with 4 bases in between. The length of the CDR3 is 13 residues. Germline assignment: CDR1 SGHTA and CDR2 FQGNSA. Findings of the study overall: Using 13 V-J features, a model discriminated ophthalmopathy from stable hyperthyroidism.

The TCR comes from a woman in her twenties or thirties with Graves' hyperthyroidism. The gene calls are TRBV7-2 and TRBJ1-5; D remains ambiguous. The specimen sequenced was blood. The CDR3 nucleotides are TGTGCCAGCAGCTTAGAGGTCAATCAGCCCCAGCATTTT. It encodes CASSLEVNQPQHF.